The rows below give T cell receptor beta chains drawn from one sample of a study of blood T cell repertoires in COVID-19. Assay used: immunoSEQ multiplex PCR; TCRdb lists only in-frame clones, some missing. The table shows about 220,000 clones, with 80% occurring only once. The sample taken for sequencing was peripheral blood. The receptors were gathered from a human donor in a cohort sampled during active COVID-19. CDR3s include the opening cysteine and the closing phenylalanine or tryptophan. A D gene is named only where the DNA matches it firmly.

D,V,length,CDR3
TRBD1,TRBV2,14,CASSRDRGNSPLHF
NA,TRBV2,17,CASSSTTGTRLNTEAFF
TRBD2,TRBV6-2/TRBV6-3,19,CASSPMLAGVHSGANVLTF
NA,TRBV4-1,16,CASSPTVRYAKNEQFF
TRBD1,TRBV10-3,12,CAISEPRDRPFF
TRBD1,TRBV5-4,14,CASSPGTARNTIYF
TRBD1,TRBV6-6,14,CASSYLQGSTEAFF
TRBD1,TRBV19,17,CASMGAGQGAFRTEAFF
NA,TRBV10-3,11,CAAGGTSPLHF
TRBD1,TRBV3-1/TRBV3-2,15,CASSQAGQGSYEQYF
TRBD1,TRBV2,14,CASKVWTGGKGYTF
TRBD1,TRBV28,14,CASSPTGGEDEQYF
TRBD1,TRBV6-2/TRBV6-3,14,CASSKPQGHQPQHF
NA,TRBV28,17,CASSPQTGTISTDTQYF
NA,TRBV29-1,13,CSVEDPTSTEAFF
NA,TRBV25-1,14,CASSEGRRQREAFF
TRBD1,TRBV6-4,14,CASTPEGGRTEAFF
TRBD1,TRBV9,19,CASSYNLRDRGRGDYGYTF
TRBD1,TRBV10-3,12,CALGRQGRGYTF
NA,TRBV6-5,15,CATTTTVPMNTEAFF